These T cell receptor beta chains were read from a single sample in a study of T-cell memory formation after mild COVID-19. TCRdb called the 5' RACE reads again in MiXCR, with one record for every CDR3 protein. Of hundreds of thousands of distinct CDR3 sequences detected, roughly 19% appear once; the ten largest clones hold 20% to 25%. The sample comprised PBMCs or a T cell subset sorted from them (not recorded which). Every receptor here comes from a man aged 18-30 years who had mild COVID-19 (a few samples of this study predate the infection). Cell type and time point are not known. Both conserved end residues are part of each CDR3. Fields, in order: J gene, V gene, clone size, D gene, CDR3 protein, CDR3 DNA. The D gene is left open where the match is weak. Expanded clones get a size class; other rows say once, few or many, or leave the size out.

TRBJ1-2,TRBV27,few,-,CASSSGPVYGYTF,TGTGCCAGCAGTAGCGGGCCGGTCTATGGCTACACCTTC
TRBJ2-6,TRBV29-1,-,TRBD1,CSVRTGGTFSGANVLTF,TGCAGCGTCAGGACAGGGGGGACCTTCTCTGGGGCCAACGTCCTGACTTTC
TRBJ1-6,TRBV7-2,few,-,CASSLGGVSASPLHF,TGTGCCAGCAGCTTAGGGGGGGTCTCAGCCTCACCCCTCCACTTT
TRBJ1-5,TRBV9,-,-,CASSVGVTNQPQHF,TGTGCCAGCAGCGTAGGGGTAACCAATCAGCCCCAGCATTTT
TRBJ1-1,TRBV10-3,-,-,CAIWSGGTEAFF,TGTGCCATCTGGAGTGGTGGCACTGAAGCTTTCTTT
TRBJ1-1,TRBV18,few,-,CASSPVAGDTEAFF,TGTGCCAGCTCACCGGTCGCAGGGGACACTGAAGCTTTCTTT
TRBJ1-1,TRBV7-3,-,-,CASSLRASFSRATNVNTEAFF,TGTGCCAGCAGCTTAAGGGCCAGTTTCTCCAGGGCTACTAATGTGAACACTGAAGCTTTCTTT
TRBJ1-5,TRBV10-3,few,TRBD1,CAISQNTGAGQPQHF,TGTGCCATCAGTCAGAATACAGGGGCAGGTCAGCCCCAGCATTTT
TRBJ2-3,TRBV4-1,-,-,CASSQDPGATDTQYF,TGCGCCAGCAGCCAAGACCCTGGGGCGACAGATACGCAGTATTTT
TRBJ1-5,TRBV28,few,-,CASSLMAEGVHQPQHF,TGTGCCAGCAGTTTAATGGCGGAAGGGGTCCATCAGCCCCAGCATTTT
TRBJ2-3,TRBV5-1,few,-,CASSLGEVEIGQYF,TGCGCCAGCAGCTTGGGGGAGGTCGAAATTGGGCAGTATTTT
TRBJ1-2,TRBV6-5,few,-,CASRATTNYGYTF,TGTGCCAGCAGGGCTACAACAAACTATGGCTACACCTTC